The 20 T cell receptor beta chains in this list originate from one sample, sequenced in a study of blood T cell repertoires in COVID-19. Method: immunoSEQ multiplex PCR; TCRdb's copy keeps in-frame clones and lacks some. The sample yields roughly 230,000 clones, around four fifths seen once. Sequencing used peripheral blood. The receptor set was obtained from an older woman with active or convalescent COVID-19.

The rearrangement joins TRBV19 to TRBJ1-5, with 7 bases identical to TRBD1. The V and J ends lost 6 bases and 0 bases, in that order; junction bases with no gene match: 5. This CDR3 is 15 amino acids long. Germline CDR1 and CDR2: LNHDA and SQIVND (reference sequence). CDR3 in DNA: TGTGCCAGTAGGCTGAACAGGGGTAGCAATCAGCCCCAGCATTTT. Amino acid sequence: CASRLNRGSNQPQHF. Full variable domain (missing parts from reference TRBV19 and TRBJ1-5): DGGITQSPKYLFRKEGQNVTLSCEQNLNHDAMYWYRQDPGQGLRLIYYSQIVNDFQKGDIAEGYSVSREKKESFPLTVTSAQKNPTAFYLCASRLNRGSNQPQHFGDGTRLSIL.

This clone turned up a few times. The chain carries TRBV7-2 and TRBJ1-2; 7 bases agree with TRBD1. The CDR3 has 15 amino acids. CDR1 is SGHTA, CDR2 FQGNSA, per germline. The V and J ends lost 2 bases and 3 bases, in that order; junction bases with no gene match: 6. This CDR3 is CASSLTTGDDYGYTF. In DNA form, the CDR3 reads TGTGCCAGCAGCTTAACAACAGGGGACGACTATGGCTACACCTTC.

The rearrangement joins TRBV18 to TRBJ2-7; 12 nucleotides line up with TRBD1. This CDR3 region has 13 residues. V lost 8 bases to trimming and J lost 6 bases; unmatched junction nucleotides: 5. Germline CDR1 and CDR2: KGHSH and LQKENI. In nucleotides, the CDR3 is TGTGCCAGCGGAGGGACAGGGGGCTCCGAGCAGTACGTC. Translating gives CASGGTGGSEQYV.

This clone was recorded once. Additional DNA sequences in this sample encode the identical CDR3. The CDR3 sequence is CSVRTGGNSPLHF. In DNA, the CDR3 is TGCAGCGTTCGGACAGGGGGGAATTCACCCCTCCACTTT. The chain combines TRBV29-1 with TRBJ1-6; 10 bases fit TRBD1. This CDR3 is built from 13 residues. V lost 5 bases and J lost 7; bases outside the gene matches: 2. The germline V gene has CDR1 SQVTM and CDR2 ANQGSEA.

CDR3 bases: TGCGCCAGCAGCCTGACTAGCGGGAGCGGTGCCGGGGAGCTGTTTTTT. Amino acids: CASSLTSGSGAGELFF. V is TRBV5-1 and J is TRBJ2-2, with TRBD2 matching 12 bases. The CDR3 is 16 residues long. Per germline, CDR1 SGHRS and CDR2 YFSETQ. J was trimmed by 6 bases and V by 4 bases; bases with no gene match: 7.

J is TRBJ1-5 and V is TRBV19, with D hard to call. Trimming left V 7 bases short and J 6 bases short, with 19 bases between. CDR1 LNHDA and CDR2 SQIVND come from the germline V gene (reference sequence). This CDR3 contains 15 residues. For the CDR3, the DNA is TGTGCCAGTAACCGGCGACTCTCAGAGTTTCAGCCCCAGCATTTT. Its translation: CASNRRLSEFQPQHF.

This rearrangement joins TRBV19 to TRBJ2-7; no clear D gene. Germline lookup yields CDR1 LNHDA and CDR2 SQIVND (reference sequence). The CDR3 sequence is 14 residues long. Trimming removed 1 base at V and 0 bases at J, with 7 bases between. Written as DNA, the CDR3 is TGTGCCAGTAGTATAGCCGCCGGCTCCTACGAGCAGTACGTC. Its translation is CASSIAAGSYEQYV.

The genes are TRBV19 and TRBJ1-4; 9 bases match TRBD1. The CDR3 runs 16 residues. Germline CDR1 and CDR2: LNHDA and SQIVND (reference sequence). V lost 3 bases and J lost 0; bases outside the gene matches: 2. CDR3 DNA sequence: TGTGCCAGTAGTATTAGACAGGGGGCAACTAATGAAAAACTGTTTTTT. It yields the protein CASSIRQGATNEKLFF.

In this sample, this clone turned up a few times. CDR3 sequence reads: CASSPSGGSSYNEQFF. CDR3 DNA: TGCGCCAGCAGCCCGAGCGGGGGAAGCTCCTACAATGAGCAGTTCTTC. The chain employs TRBV5-1 and TRBJ2-1; 8 nucleotides match TRBD2. Germline V gene lookup returns CDR1 SGHRS and CDR2 YFSETQ. V dropped 4 bases and J dropped 0; count of bases not matched to a gene: 6. This CDR3 spans 16 amino acids.

This rearrangement joins TRBV10-3 to TRBJ2-1; D is possibly TRBD2 (6 bases). V dropped 9 bases and J dropped 6 bases, with 12 bases sitting between them. The CDR3 is made up of 12 amino acids. From germline, CDR1 is ENHRY and CDR2 SYGVKD. The CDR3: CAMGLAPNEQFF. Written as DNA, the CDR3 is TGTGCCATGGGGCTAGCGCCCAATGAGCAGTTCTTC.

This chain connects TRBV7-2 to TRBJ2-2; the match to TRBD2 covers 10 bases. The ends lost 0 bases at V and 7 bases at J; junction bases unmatched: 11. The length of the CDR3 is 18 residues. The germline V gene has CDR1 SGHTA and CDR2 FQGNSA. DNA for the CDR3: TGTGCCAGCAGCTTAGCTTGGGGGGGACTAGCGACGAGCGGGGAGCTGTTTTTT. It encodes CASSLAWGGLATSGELFF.

This chain joins TRBV15 and TRBJ2-1; 7 positions agree with TRBD1. The CDR3 runs to 15 residues. The V gene end was trimmed by 3 bases and the J gene end by 12 bases; junction bases not matched to a gene: 14. The germline V gene has CDR1 LNHNV and CDR2 YYDKDF (reference sequence). The CDR3 nucleotides are TGTGCCACCAGCAGCCTCGGGACAGTGGGGCAATGGCAGTTCTTC. Protein: CATSSLGTVGQWQFF.

The chain uses TRBV19 and TRBJ1-5, with 10 nucleotides matching TRBD1. V dropped 2 bases and J dropped 8; count of bases not matched to a gene: 6. CDR3 length: 15 residues. The germline gives CDR1 LNHDA, CDR2 SQIVND (reference sequence). CDR3 coding DNA: TGTGCCAGTAGTATATGGGGACAGGGGTTCAAGCCCCAGCATTTT. Translation: CASSIWGQGFKPQHF. Based on the CDR3 plus reference TRBV19 and TRBJ1-5, the full variable domain is DGGITQSPKYLFRKEGQNVTLSCEQNLNHDAMYWYRQDPGQGLRLIYYSQIVNDFQKGDIAEGYSVSREKKESFPLTVTSAQKNPTAFYLCASSIWGQGFKPQHFGDGTRLSIL.

The chain employs TRBV9 and TRBJ2-7, with 11 positions matching TRBD2. Trimming at V came to 0 bases and at J to 4 bases, leaving 9 bases not matched to a gene. This CDR3 is built from 17 residues. The germline CDR1 and CDR2 sequences are SGDLS and YYNGEE. The CDR3 loop is CASSVGEGTSGPYEQYF. The CDR3 region has the DNA TGTGCCAGCAGCGTAGGAGAAGGGACTAGCGGCCCTTACGAGCAGTACTTC.

The gene calls are TRBV29-1 and TRBJ1-2; tentative D call: TRBD1 (6 bases). CDR3 length: 13 residues. Trimming shortened V by 5 bases and J by 4 bases, and 14 bases separated the two germline ends. Germline CDR1 SQVTM, CDR2 ANQGSEA. The CDR3 nucleotides read TGCAGCGTTCCGACTGGGGGGGCCTATGGCTACACCTTC. It yields the protein CSVPTGGAYGYTF. The whole variable domain, filled in from reference TRBV29-1 and TRBJ1-2, reads SAVISQKPSRDICQRGTSLTIQCQVDSQVTMMFWYRQQPGQSLTLIATANQGSEATYESGFVIDKFPISRPNLTFSTLTVSNMSPEDSSIYLCSVPTGGAYGYTFGSGTRLTVV.

This sequence joins TRBV27 and TRBJ1-1, with D possibly being TRBD1 (6 bases). There are 16 residues in the CDR3. With 4 bases removed from V and 2 bases from J, the gap between germline ends came to 17 bases. From germline, CDR1 is MNHEY and CDR2 SMNVEV (reference sequence). The CDR3 sequence: CASSSNRVRENTEAFF. The CDR3 nucleotides are TGTGCCAGCAGTTCGAACAGGGTACGTGAAAACACTGAAGCTTTCTTT.

CDR3 DNA: TGCGCCAGCAGCTTGGACCGTACAGGGTATGGCTACACCTTC. This sequence encodes CASSLDRTGYGYTF. The rearrangement links TRBV5-1 to TRBJ1-2; TRBD1 is a possible D gene (6 bases). Germline V gene sequence: CDR1 SGHRS, CDR2 YFSETQ. Trimming stripped 0 bases from V and 5 bases from J, with 11 bases between. The CDR3 is made up of 14 amino acids. Full variable domain (rest looked up from reference TRBV5-1 and TRBJ1-2): KAGVTQTPRYLIKTRGQQVTLSCSPISGHRSVSWYQQTPGQGLQFLFEYFSETQRNKGNFPGRFSGRQFSNSRSEMNVSTLELGDSALYLCASSLDRTGYGYTFGSGTRLTVV.

The rearrangement joins TRBV6-5 to TRBJ2-7, with D hard to call. Germline assignment: CDR1 MNHEY and CDR2 SVGAGI. Trimming removed 6 bases from V and 0 bases from J, with 12 bases in between. This CDR3 has 14 residues. The CDR3: CASSLRMHSYEQYF. Here the CDR3 DNA reads TGTGCCAGCAGCTTGAGGATGCACTCCTACGAGCAGTACTTC.

A single count supports this clone. The CDR3 loop is CATSRDGGTGTEKLFF. The CDR3 DNA follows: TGTGCCACCAGCAGAGATGGAGGGACAGGGACGGAAAAACTGTTTTTT. This chain joins TRBV15 and TRBJ1-4; TRBD1 agrees at 9 bases. V lost 0 bases to trimming and J lost 8 bases; unmatched junction nucleotides: 7. This CDR3 is built from 16 residues. Germline V gene lookup returns CDR1 LNHNV and CDR2 YYDKDF (reference sequence).

This clone has just a few counts. The CDR3 coding sequence is TGTGCCAGCAGCGAGATGAGGTTCAGGGGGCGAGAAGCTTTCTTT. The encoded protein is CASSEMRFRGREAFF. The chain carries TRBV11-2 and TRBJ1-1; 8 bases fit TRBD1. The CDR3 totals 15 residues. V trimming: 5 bases; J trimming: 8 bases; junction bases outside the gene matches: 13. Germline CDR1 reads SGHAT; CDR2 reads FQNNGV.